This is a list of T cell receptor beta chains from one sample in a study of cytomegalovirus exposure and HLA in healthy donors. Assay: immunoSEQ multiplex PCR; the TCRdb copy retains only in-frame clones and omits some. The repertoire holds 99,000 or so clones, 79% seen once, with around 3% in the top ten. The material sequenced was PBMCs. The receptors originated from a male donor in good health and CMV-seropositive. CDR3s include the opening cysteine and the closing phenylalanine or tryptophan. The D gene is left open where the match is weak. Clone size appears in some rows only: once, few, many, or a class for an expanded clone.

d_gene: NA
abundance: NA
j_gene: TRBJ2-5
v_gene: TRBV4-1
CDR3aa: CASSQLRGGTQYF
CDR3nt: TGCGCCAGCAGCCAACTAAGAGGAGGGACCCAGTACTTC

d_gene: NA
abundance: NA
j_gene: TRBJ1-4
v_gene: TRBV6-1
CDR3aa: CASTAPGEKLFF
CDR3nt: TGTGCCAGCACCGCTCCCGGGGAAAAACTGTTTTTT

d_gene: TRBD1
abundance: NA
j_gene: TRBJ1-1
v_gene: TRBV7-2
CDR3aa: CASSLAGTVSRAFF
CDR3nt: TGTGCCAGCAGCTTAGCCGGGACAGTATCGAGGGCTTTCTTT

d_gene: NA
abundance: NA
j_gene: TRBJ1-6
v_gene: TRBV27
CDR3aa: CASTRDIYNSPLHF
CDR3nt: TGTGCCAGCACAAGGGACATCTATAATTCACCCCTCCACTTT

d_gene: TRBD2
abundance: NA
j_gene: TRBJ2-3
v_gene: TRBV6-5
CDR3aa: CASSYQAGGSADTQYF
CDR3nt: TGTGCCAGCAGTTATCAAGCGGGGGGGAGTGCAGATACGCAGTATTTT

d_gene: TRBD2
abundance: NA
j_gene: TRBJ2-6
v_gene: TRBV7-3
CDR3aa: CASSLLSTSGHRRGANVLTF
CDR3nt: TGTGCCAGCAGCCTTCTTTCGACTAGCGGGCACCGGCGGGGGGCCAACGTCCTGACTTTC

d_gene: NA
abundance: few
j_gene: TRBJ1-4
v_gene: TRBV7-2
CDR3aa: CASRAGNEKLFF
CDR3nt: TGTGCCAGCAGGGCAGGAAACGAAAAACTGTTTTTT

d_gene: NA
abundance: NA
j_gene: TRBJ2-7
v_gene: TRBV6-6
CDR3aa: CASSYSARQSSYEQYF
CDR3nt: TGTGCCAGCAGTTACTCGGCCAGGCAAAGCTCCTACGAGCAGTACTTC

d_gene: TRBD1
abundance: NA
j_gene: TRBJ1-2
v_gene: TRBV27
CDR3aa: CASSPTLTGGSGYTF
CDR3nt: TGTGCCAGCAGTCCAACACTAACAGGGGGCTCTGGCTACACCTTC

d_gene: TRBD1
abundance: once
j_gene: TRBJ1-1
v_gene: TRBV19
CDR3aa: CASRPAGTENTEAFF
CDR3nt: TGTGCCAGTAGGCCAGCCGGGACAGAGAACACTGAAGCTTTCTTT